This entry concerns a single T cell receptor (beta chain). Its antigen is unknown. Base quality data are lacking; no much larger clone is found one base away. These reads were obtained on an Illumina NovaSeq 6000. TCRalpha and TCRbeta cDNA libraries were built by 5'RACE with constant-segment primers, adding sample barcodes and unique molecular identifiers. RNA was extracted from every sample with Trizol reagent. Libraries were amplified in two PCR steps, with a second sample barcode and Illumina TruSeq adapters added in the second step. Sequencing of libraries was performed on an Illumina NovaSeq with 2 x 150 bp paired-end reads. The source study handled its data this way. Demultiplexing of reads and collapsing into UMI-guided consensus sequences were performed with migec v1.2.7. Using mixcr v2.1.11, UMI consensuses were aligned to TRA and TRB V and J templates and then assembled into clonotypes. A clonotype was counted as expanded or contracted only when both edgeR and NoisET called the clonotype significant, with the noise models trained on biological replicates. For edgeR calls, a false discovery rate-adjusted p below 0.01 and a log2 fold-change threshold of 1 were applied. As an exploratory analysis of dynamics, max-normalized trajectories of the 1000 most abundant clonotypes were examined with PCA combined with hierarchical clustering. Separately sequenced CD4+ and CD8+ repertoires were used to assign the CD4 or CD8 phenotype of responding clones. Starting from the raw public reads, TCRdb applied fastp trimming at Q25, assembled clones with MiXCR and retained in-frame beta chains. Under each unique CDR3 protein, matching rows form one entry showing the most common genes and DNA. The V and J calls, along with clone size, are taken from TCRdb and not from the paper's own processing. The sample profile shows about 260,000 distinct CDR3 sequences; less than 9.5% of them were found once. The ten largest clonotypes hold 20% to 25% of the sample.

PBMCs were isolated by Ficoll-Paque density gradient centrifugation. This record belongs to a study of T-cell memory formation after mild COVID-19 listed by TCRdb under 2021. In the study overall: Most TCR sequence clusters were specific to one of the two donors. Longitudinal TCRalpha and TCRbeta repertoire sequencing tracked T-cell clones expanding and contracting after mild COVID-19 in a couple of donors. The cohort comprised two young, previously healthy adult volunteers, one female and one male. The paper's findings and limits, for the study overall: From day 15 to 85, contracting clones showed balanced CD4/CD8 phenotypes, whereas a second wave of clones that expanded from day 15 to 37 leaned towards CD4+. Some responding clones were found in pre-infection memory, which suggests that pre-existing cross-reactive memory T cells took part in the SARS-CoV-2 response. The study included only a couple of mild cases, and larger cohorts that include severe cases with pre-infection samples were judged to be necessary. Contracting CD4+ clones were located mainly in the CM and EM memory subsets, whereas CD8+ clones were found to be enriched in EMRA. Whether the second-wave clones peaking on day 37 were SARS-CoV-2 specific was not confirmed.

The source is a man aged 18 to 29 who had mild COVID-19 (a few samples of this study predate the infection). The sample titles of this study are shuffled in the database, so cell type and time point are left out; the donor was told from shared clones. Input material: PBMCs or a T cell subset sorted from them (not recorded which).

The encoded CDR3 is CASSPPPGLAGSSYNEQFF. The nucleotides read TGTGCCAGCAGCCCCCCCCCGGGACTAGCGGGGAGCTCCTACAATGAGCAGTTCTTC. The chain is assembled from TRBV7-9 and TRBJ2-1; TRBD2 lines up with 13 middle nucleotides. Spanning cysteine to phenylalanine, the CDR3 consists of 19 amino acids. The read is trimmed to its CDR3 DNA, 57 bases read in frame from base 1. The germline V gene encodes CDR1 SEHNR and CDR2 FQNEAQ (reference sequence). V and J are trimmed by 5 bases and 0 bases, and the gene matches miss 10 bases of the junction. With the portions outside the CDR3 filled from the reference TRBV7-9 and TRBJ2-1 genes, the complete variable region becomes DTGVSQNPRHKITKRGQNVTFRCDPISEHNRLYWYRQTLGQGPEFLTYFQNEAQLEKSRLLSDRFSAERPKGSFSTLEIQRTEQGDSAMYLCASSPPPGLAGSSYNEQFFGPGTRLTVL.